The 20 T cell receptor beta chains given below trace back to one sample, sequenced in a study of beta chain features in type 1 diabetes. Broader study findings: In all four CD4+ subsets, TCRB CDR3 length was significantly, moderately reduced in type 1 diabetes.

The antigens these receptors bind are not known. The sequenced template was cDNA made from the entire isolated RNA. Profiling relied on immunoSEQ multiplex PCR, and the TCRdb table lists in-frame clones only, not all of them. The data contain 200,000 to 250,000 clones, 11% to 15% of them seen just once; the ten biggest clones take up approximately 0.021%. Sequencing input: naive CD4+ T cells from blood. The receptors come from a man in his thirties or forties with type 1 diabetes.

The chain combines TRBV5-4 with TRBJ2-5; 11 bases align to TRBD2. This CDR3 contains 15 residues. The germline V gene encodes CDR1 SGHNT and CDR2 YYREEE (reference sequence). J was trimmed by 1 base and V by 4 bases; bases with no gene match: 3. This CDR3 reads CASSPSGGPQETQYF. CDR3 bases: TGTGCCAGCAGCCCTAGCGGGGGGCCCCAAGAGACCCAGTACTTC.

Only a few counts were recorded for this clone. The V call is TRBV2, the J call TRBJ1-1, with D unclear. Looked up from germline, CDR1 is SNHLY and CDR2 is FYNNEI. The CDR3 length is 13 residues. V lost 4 bases to trimming and J lost 1 base, with 7 bases between them. The CDR3 is CASSGEGNTEAFF. DNA for the CDR3: TGTGCCAGCAGTGGGGAGGGGAACACTGAAGCTTTCTTT.

This clone occurred a few times. The rearrangement joins TRBV18 to TRBJ1-5, with D possibly matching TRBD1 (6 bases). V lost 4 bases and J 1 base, leaving 20 bases between the germline ends. Germline V CDR1 and CDR2: KGHSH, LQKENI. The CDR3 is 18 amino acids. This CDR3 is CASSQNSLQGVSNQPQHF. CDR3 sequence (DNA): TGTGCCAGCTCACAAAACAGCCTACAGGGTGTCAGCAATCAGCCCCAGCATTTT.

The V and J genes are TRBV2 and TRBJ1-4; 7 nucleotides agree with TRBD1. With 6 bases clipped from V and 0 bases from J, the junction kept 7 bases outside the gene matches. Germline V gives CDR1 SNHLY, CDR2 FYNNEI. The CDR3 length is 16 residues. The CDR3 here is CASSLTGSPTNEKLFF. The DNA for the CDR3 is TGTGCCAGCAGCTTGACAGGGTCCCCAACTAATGAAAAACTGTTTTTT.

J is TRBJ2-3 and V is TRBV28; 8 nucleotides line up with TRBD1. V gave up 8 bases and J gave up 4 bases; unmatched junction bases: 8. Germline-derived CDR1 and CDR2 are MDHEN and SYDVKM. CDR3 length equals 14 residues. This chain's CDR3 is CASYQGASADTQYF. CDR3 sequence (DNA): TGTGCCAGCTACCAGGGGGCATCGGCAGATACGCAGTATTTT. Filled out from reference TRBV28 and TRBJ2-3, the complete variable domain reads DVKVTQSSRYLVKRTGEKVFLECVQDMDHENMFWYRQDPGLGLRLIYFSYDVKMKEKGDIPEGYSVSREKKERFSLILESASTNQTSMYLCASYQGASADTQYFGPGTRLTVL.

The rearrangement links TRBV5-1 to TRBJ2-7; the D gene is possibly TRBD2 (5 bases). The CDR3 length is 12 residues. Trimming cost V 7 bases and J 1 base, with 9 bases left between them. The germline gives CDR1 SGHRS, CDR2 YFSETQ. CDR3 sequence: CASGSGSYEQYF. As DNA, the CDR3 is TGCGCCAGCGGGAGTGGGTCCTACGAGCAGTACTTC.

CDR3 protein: CASSLPEVVNTEAFF. In DNA form, the CDR3 reads TGTGCCAGCAGCCTTCCCGAGGTGGTGAACACTGAAGCTTTCTTT. The rearrangement joins TRBV5-4 to TRBJ1-1; D is uncertain. Germline CDR1 and CDR2: SGHNT and YYREEE (reference sequence). Between the trimmed V and J ends, which lost 4 bases and 0 bases, there was a span of 13 bases. The CDR3 has 15 amino acids.

The CDR3 sequence is CATRDRQNTEAFF. The CDR3 coding sequence is TGTGCCACCAGGGACAGGCAGAACACTGAAGCTTTCTTT. The chain is built from TRBV13 and TRBJ1-1; TRBD1 matches 8 bases. CDR3 length: 13 amino acids. CDR1 PRHDT and CDR2 FYEKMQ come from the germline V gene (reference sequence). V lost 10 bases, J lost 1 base, and 5 bases stayed unmatched.

This clone was recorded a few times. The chain is built from TRBV27 and TRBJ2-7; unclear D gene. This CDR3 is 13 amino acids long. V lost 2 bases, J lost 0 bases, and 5 bases lay in between. Per germline, CDR1 MNHEY and CDR2 SMNVEV (reference sequence). The CDR3 DNA follows: TGTGCCAGCAGTTTAGGCAACTCCTACGAGCAGTACTTC. It specifies CASSLGNSYEQYF.

This clone was observed a handful of times. The rearrangement links TRBV4-1 to TRBJ1-5; D perhaps matches TRBD1 (6 bases). Germline V CDR1 and CDR2: MGHRA, YSYEKL. V dropped 5 bases and J dropped 2 bases, with 10 bases sitting between them. CDR3 length: 14 residues. CDR3 residues: CASSIRQGNQPQHF. The CDR3 region has the DNA TGCGCCAGCAGCATACGACAGGGCAATCAGCCCCAGCATTTT.

This clone was counted a few times. This chain links TRBV5-1 with TRBJ2-4, with 8 positions matching TRBD1. CDR1 is SGHRS and CDR2 is YFSETQ in the germline V gene. This CDR3 has 15 amino acids. J was trimmed by 5 bases and V by 0 bases; bases with no gene match: 4. Here the CDR3 reads CASSLGQGAENIQYF. The CDR3 DNA is TGCGCCAGCAGCTTGGGGCAGGGGGCAGAAAACATTCAGTACTTC.

V usage is TRBV7-9 and J usage is TRBJ1-5; 11 bases map to TRBD1. The CDR3 extends over 14 amino acids. The V segment lost 5 bases and the J segment 6 bases; nucleotides outside the gene matches: 3. CDR1 and CDR2 (germline): SEHNR, FQNEAQ (reference sequence). The CDR3 DNA reads TGTGCCAGCAGCGGACAGGGGGCAGGTCAGCCCCAGCATTTT. Protein product: CASSGQGAGQPQHF.

The V gene is TRBV7-9, the J gene TRBJ2-7; the D gene is possibly TRBD1 (6 bases). Germline V gene sequence: CDR1 SEHNR, CDR2 FQNEAQ (reference sequence). The CDR3 covers 15 residues. The germline V and J ends were trimmed by 7 bases and 2 bases, with 18 bases remaining between them. The CDR3 DNA is TGTGCCAGCACCCTAGGACAGCCCTTGACCTACGAGCAGTACTTC. Translating gives CASTLGQPLTYEQYF.

This clone appeared a few times. The DNA of the CDR3 is TGTGCCAGCAGCGTAGGAGCGGGAGTCTCCACAGATACGCAGTATTTT. It is translated as CASSVGAGVSTDTQYF. The genes are TRBV9 and TRBJ2-3; TRBD2 agrees at 8 bases. This CDR3 contains 16 residues. V shed 0 bases, J shed 2 bases, and the junction held 5 bases outside the gene matches. The germline V gene has CDR1 SGDLS and CDR2 YYNGEE.

In DNA, the CDR3 is TGTGCCAGCAGCTTAGATGGGGGCGGCGTCACTGAAGCTTTCTTT. Its translation: CASSLDGGGVTEAFF. The chain employs TRBV7-9 and TRBJ1-1; perhaps TRBD1 as D (6 bases). Germline loops: CDR1 SEHNR, CDR2 FQNEAQ (reference sequence). Trimming removed 1 base at V and 4 bases at J, with 13 bases between. This CDR3 contains 15 residues.

This chain joins TRBV21-1 and TRBJ2-7; TRBD1 was called by the table and not checked on the DNA. TRBV21-1 is tagged as a pseudogene. The CDR3 has 17 residues. The CDR3 DNA follows: TGTGCCAGCAGCCACCAGCCTGGACAGGGTTTATCCAACGAGCAGTACTTC. Residues: CASSHQPGQGLSNEQYF.

This clone has a handful of counts. V gene TRBV28 combines with J gene TRBJ2-7; 9 nucleotides align to TRBD2. CDR3 length equals 18 residues. From germline, CDR1 is MDHEN and CDR2 SYDVKM. J was trimmed by 2 bases and V by 6 bases; bases with no gene match: 17. The CDR3 nucleotides are TGTGCCAGCAGCCCAGGGGGGCTGGCTAGCGGGGTTACCTACGAGCAGTACTTC. Translation gives CASSPGGLASGVTYEQYF.

This chain connects TRBV29-1 to TRBJ1-1; D might be TRBD1 (5 bases). Germline CDR1 is SQVTM and CDR2 is ANQGSEA. The CDR3 contains 12 residues. V gave up 7 bases and J gave up 2 bases, with 11 bases separating them. The CDR3 bases are TGCAGCGGCAGCAGGGAAAACACTGAAGCTTTCTTT. This encodes CSGSRENTEAFF. The full variable domain, with the rest looked up from reference TRBV29-1 and TRBJ1-1, is SAVISQKPSRDICQRGTSLTIQCQVDSQVTMMFWYRQQPGQSLTLIATANQGSEATYESGFVIDKFPISRPNLTFSTLTVSNMSPEDSSIYLCSGSRENTEAFFGQGTRLTVV.

The chain has TRBV5-6 and TRBJ2-5; 8 bases fit TRBD1. CDR1 and CDR2 from the germline V gene are SGHDT and YYEEEE. The CDR3 is made up of 13 amino acids. The trim removed 5 bases at V and 4 bases at J, leaving 4 bases unmatched. CDR3 residues: CASSLGQGETQYF. The CDR3 DNA reads TGTGCCAGCAGTCTTGGACAGGGAGAGACCCAGTACTTC.

This clone was picked up a small number of times. This chain joins TRBV5-1 and TRBJ1-1, with unresolved D. The CDR3 has 15 amino acids. Trimming took off 0 bases at V and 5 bases at J, with 14 bases between the two ends. Looked up from germline, CDR1 is SGHRS and CDR2 is YFSETQ. DNA of the CDR3: TGCGCCAGCAGCTTGGGATTCGAGGGTGGAACTGAAGCTTTCTTT. The encoded protein is CASSLGFEGGTEAFF.